These T cell receptor beta chains were read from a single sample in a study of shared clonotypes between healthy human individuals. The assay was immunoSEQ multiplex PCR, and TCRdb's table has in-frame clones only and misses some. This sample has approximately 2,200,000 clones; about 93% occur once, and the top ten carry more than 1.5%. Sequencing was done on a sample of naive CD8+ T cells from PBMCs. All receptors derive from a man aged 18 to 35 in good health. Some clones in this sample may be carry-over from other donors' samples. The CDR3 runs from the conserved cysteine through the conserved F or W. A D gene is named only where the DNA matches it firmly. Not every row has a clone size; where given, it reads once, few, many or a size class.

few	.	TRBV7-9	TRBJ2-2	TGTGCCAGCAGAGAGGACACCGGGGAGCTGTTTTTT	CASREDTGELFF
.	.	TRBV9	TRBJ2-1	TGTGCCAGCAGCGTAGGGGCGCACTCCTACAATGAGCAGTTCTTC	CASSVGAHSYNEQFF
.	.	TRBV10-1	TRBJ2-1	TGCGCCAGCAGTGACGCTTCCGGGCCCTTCCTCGACAATGAGCAGTTCTTC	CASSDASGPFLDNEQFF
.	.	TRBV20-1	TRBJ2-1	TGCAGTGCCCCCGGATACAATGAGCAGTTCTTC	CSAPGYNEQFF
.	.	TRBV4-2	TRBJ1-4	TGTGCCAGCAGCCAAGATCTTCAGGGGATGACTAATGAAAAACTGTTTTTT	CASSQDLQGMTNEKLFF
.	TRBD2	TRBV6-6	TRBJ2-3	TGTGCCAGCAGTTACTCCGGGAGGGGCACAGATACGCAGTATTTT	CASSYSGRGTDTQYF
.	.	TRBV5-1	TRBJ1-4	TGCGCCAGCAGCGCTACCGATATGACGGATGAAAAACTGTTTTTT	CASSATDMTDEKLFF
once	.	TRBV27	TRBJ1-2	TGTGCCAGCAGTTCCCGGGACCCTGACCTCCCACCTAACTATGGCTACACCTTC	CASSSRDPDLPPNYGYTF
.	TRBD1	TRBV19	TRBJ2-4	TGTGCCAGTTGGCAGGGGGCAAACATTCAGTACTTC	CASWQGANIQYF
.	.	TRBV28	TRBJ1-2	TGTGCCAGCAGTTTAGGCCCTACAGGGTATGGCTACACCTTC	CASSLGPTGYGYTF
.	.	TRBV28	TRBJ2-7	TGTGCCAGCAGAGACCGGGACACCGGTGGGTACGAGCAGTACTTC	CASRDRDTGGYEQYF
.	.	TRBV30	TRBJ2-6	TGTGCCTGGAGTGCGGGGGCTGGGGCCAACGTCCTGACTTTC	CAWSAGAGANVLTF
.	.	TRBV14	TRBJ2-1	TGTGCCAGCAGCTACAGGAGAATACTAAGGAATGAGCAGTTCTTC	CASSYRRILRNEQFF
.	.	TRBV6-1	TRBJ2-7	TGTGCCAGCAGTGAAGGCATCGCCTACGAGCAGTACTTC	CASSEGIAYEQYF
few	TRBD2	TRBV27	TRBJ2-7	TGTGCCAGCAGTCAGGGACTAGAGCAGTACTTC	CASSQGLEQYF
.	TRBD2	TRBV7-9	TRBJ2-7	TGTGCCAGCAGCAAACTAGCGGGAGAGCTCCACGAGCAGTACTTC	CASSKLAGELHEQYF
.	.	TRBV21-1	TRBJ1-3	TGTGCCAGCAGCAAAGTCCCCCGGCAGGGGGCACCCATATATTTT	CASSKVPRQGAPIYF
.	.	TRBV7-3	TRBJ2-2	TGTGCCAGCAGCTACCCCGGGGGGAACACCGGGGAGCTGTTTTTT	CASSYPGGNTGELFF
.	.	TRBV7-6	TRBJ2-3	TGTGCCAGCAGCTTGTGGTCATCTAGGACAGATACGCAGTATTTT	CASSLWSSRTDTQYF
.	.	TRBV4-1	TRBJ2-7	TGCGCCAGCAGCCAAGATTTAGCTGAGGGCTACGAGCAGTACTTC	CASSQDLAEGYEQYF
few	.	TRBV7-2	TRBJ2-5	TGTGCCAGCAGCCCTCGGGAAGAGACCCAGTACTTC	CASSPREETQYF
.	TRBD1	TRBV10-1	TRBJ2-2	TGCGCCAGCAGCTGGGGACAGGGTTACACCGGGGAGCTGTTTTTT	CASSWGQGYTGELFF
.	.	TRBV28	TRBJ1-2	TGTGCCAGCAGCGCTTTACAGGTACTTAACTATGGCTACACCTTC	CASSALQVLNYGYTF
.	TRBD1	TRBV5-6	TRBJ2-7	TGTGCCAGCAGCCCTGGGACAGGGCTCTACGAGCAGTACTTC	CASSPGTGLYEQYF
.	TRBD1	TRBV19	TRBJ1-1	TGTGCCAGTAGTATTGGGACAGGGGTCACTGAAGCTTTCTTT	CASSIGTGVTEAFF
.	TRBD2	TRBV27	TRBJ2-5	TGTGCCAGCAGGGGACTAGCGGGAGACGGGCAAGAGACCCAGTACTTC	CASRGLAGDGQETQYF
.	.	TRBV19	TRBJ1-4	TGTGCCAGTATGGATCGGGATAATGAAAAACTGTTTTTT	CASMDRDNEKLFF
.	.	TRBV13	TRBJ2-2	TGTGCCAGCAGCTATTTGTTGGGGGAGCTGTTTTTT	CASSYLLGELFF
once	.	TRBV6-5	TRBJ2-1	TGTGCCAGCAGTTACTCGATCGGGGAAGATTACAATGAGCAGTTCTTC	CASSYSIGEDYNEQFF
.	.	TRBV7-9	TRBJ2-7	TGTGCCAGCAGCCAGGACATCTACGAGCAGTACTTC	CASSQDIYEQYF
.	.	TRBV5-1	TRBJ2-1	TGCGCCAGCAGCCTGGGGGGAAATGAGCAGTTCTTC	CASSLGGNEQFF
.	TRBD1	TRBV11-2	TRBJ2-1	TGTGCCAGCAGCGGCCGGACAGGGGGCAATGAGCAGTTCTTC	CASSGRTGGNEQFF
.	.	TRBV29-1	TRBJ2-5	TGCAGCGCCGCTTCCCTTGGGGTTGTGGAGACCCAGTACTTC	CSAASLGVVETQYF
.	.	TRBV7-6	TRBJ2-1	TGTGCCAGCAGCCTAAAAGCGAATGAGCAGTTCTTC	CASSLKANEQFF
once	.	TRBV6-1	TRBJ2-1	TGTGCCAGCAGTTCCCGGGACTTTTCCTACAATGAGCAGTTCTTC	CASSSRDFSYNEQFF
.	.	TRBV11-2	TRBJ2-3	TGTGCCAGCAGCTTAGAGGCCAGGGGCACAGATACGCAGTATTTT	CASSLEARGTDTQYF
.	.	TRBV6-1	TRBJ1-2	TGTGCCAGCAGTGAACAGAGAGACAGGAACTATGGCTACACCTTC	CASSEQRDRNYGYTF
once	.	TRBV6-1	TRBJ2-2	TGTGCCAGCGTAGAGGGAACCGGGGAGCTGTTTTTT	CASVEGTGELFF
.	TRBD1	TRBV2	TRBJ2-7	TGTGCCAGCATCATAACAGGGGGCGTTGACGAGCAGTACTTC	CASIITGGVDEQYF
few	TRBD1	TRBV2	TRBJ1-2	TGTGCCAGCAGTCCCAACGACAGGGACTATGGCTACACCTTC	CASSPNDRDYGYTF
.	TRBD1	TRBV28	TRBJ1-2	TGTGCCAGCAGCCACGGACAGGTTGAAGGCTACACCTTC	CASSHGQVEGYTF
once	.	TRBV5-5	TRBJ2-7	TGTGCCAGCAGTGAGTACTACGAGCAGTACTTC	CASSEYYEQYF
few	.	TRBV15	TRBJ1-1	TGTGCCACCAGCAGGGCGAACACTGAAGCTTTCTTT	CATSRANTEAFF